The rows below give T cell receptor beta chains drawn from one sample of a study of T-cell memory formation after mild COVID-19. TCRdb passed the 5' RACE reads through MiXCR, listing each CDR3 protein once. This repertoire shows 400,000 to 500,000 distinct CDR3 sequences, about 20% found once; its top ten account for more than 8%. Source material: PBMCs or a T cell subset sorted from them (not recorded which). The receptors come from an adult woman who had mild COVID-19 (a few samples of this study predate the infection). Cell type and time point are not known. CDR3s include the opening cysteine and the closing phenylalanine or tryptophan. Fields, in order: clone size, D gene, V gene, J gene, CDR3 protein, CDR3 DNA. A D gene is named only where the DNA matches it firmly. Only some rows state a clone size, as once, few, many or a class for expanded clones.

few,TRBD1,TRBV12-3/TRBV12-4,TRBJ1-5,CASNRAGQGTQPQHF,TGTGCCAGCAACCGGGCCGGACAGGGCACTCAGCCCCAGCATTTT
many,TRBD1,TRBV6-2/TRBV6-3,TRBJ2-6,CASSRGQGWAGANVLTF,TGTGCCAGCAGTAGAGGACAGGGATGGGCTGGGGCCAACGTCCTGACTTTC
-,TRBD1,TRBV6-5,TRBJ2-5,CASSYVGGQGDQYF,TGTGCCAGCAGTTACGTTGGGGGACAGGGGGACCAGTACTTC
-,-,TRBV7-2,TRBJ2-1,CASTGRGLLYNEQFF,TGTGCCAGCACCGGGAGAGGACTACTCTACAATGAGCAGTTCTTC
-,-,TRBV7-6,TRBJ2-3,CASSSLLGDGSSGAPTDTQYF,TGTGCCAGCAGTAGCCTTCTGGGGGATGGCTCCTCGGGGGCCCCCACAGATACGCAGTATTTT
once,TRBD1,TRBV27,TRBJ2-2,CASSTTGGRSGELFF,TGTGCCAGCAGTACGACAGGGGGCAGGTCCGGGGAGCTGTTTTTT
few,TRBD2,TRBV6-2/TRBV6-3,TRBJ2-1,CASSPPVAGGRSSYNEQFF,TGTGCCAGCAGCCCACCCGTAGCGGGAGGCCGTAGTTCCTACAATGAGCAGTTCTTC
-,-,TRBV5-1,TRBJ2-7,CASSHGQSSYEQYF,TGCGCCAGCAGCCACGGACAATCCTCCTACGAGCAGTACTTC
-,TRBD1,TRBV11-2,TRBJ2-3,CASSYRTGQSAQYF,TGTGCCAGCAGCTACCGGACAGGGCAGAGTGCGCAGTATTTT
-,-,TRBV7-6,TRBJ2-2,CASSAPNGAGELFF,TGTGCCAGCAGCGCCCCGAACGGGGCCGGGGAGCTGTTTTTT
-,-,TRBV12-3/TRBV12-4,TRBJ2-1,CASESTALNEQFF,TGTGCCAGCGAGTCTACGGCTCTTAATGAGCAGTTCTTC
few,-,TRBV3-1,TRBJ1-2,CASSQGRGLVYGYTF,TGTGCCAGCAGCCAAGGGCGGGGACTGGTCTATGGCTACACCTTC
many,-,TRBV5-1,TRBJ2-6,CASSPGSTSGANVLTF,TGCGCCAGCAGCCCCGGGTCCACCTCTGGGGCCAACGTCCTGACTTTC
-,-,TRBV15,TRBJ2-1,CATSRDRGSYTEQFF,TGTGCCACCAGCAGAGATAGGGGGTCCTACACTGAGCAGTTCTTC
many,TRBD1,TRBV18,TRBJ1-2,CASSPGQGALYGYTF,TGTGCCAGCTCCCCGGGACAGGGGGCCCTCTATGGCTACACCTTC
-,-,TRBV4-1,TRBJ2-7,CASSQGDSLTYEQYF,TGCGCCAGCAGCCAAGGGGACTCCTTAACCTACGAGCAGTACTTC
-,TRBD2,TRBV19,TRBJ2-1,CASSLTGTTIGNEQFF,TGTGCCAGTAGTCTCACCGGGACTACCATTGGGAATGAGCAGTTCTTC
-,-,TRBV7-6,TRBJ1-1,CASSFPSGQSLNTEAFF,TGTGCCAGCAGCTTTCCTTCCGGACAGTCATTGAACACTGAAGCTTTCTTT
-,TRBD2,TRBV10-3,TRBJ2-5,CAISEAGRQETQYF,TGTGCCATCAGTGAAGCGGGGAGACAAGAGACCCAGTACTTC
many,TRBD1,TRBV7-2,TRBJ1-2,CASSLGQVGGYTF,TGTGCCAGCAGCCTTGGACAGGTTGGAGGCTACACCTTC
few,-,TRBV7-9,TRBJ1-1,CASSLGQAVEAFF,TGTGCCAGCAGCTTAGGGCAAGCGGTTGAAGCTTTCTTT
few,-,TRBV3-1,TRBJ1-1,CASSQVPGPEAFF,TGTGCCAGCAGCCAAGTTCCGGGCCCTGAAGCTTTCTTT
-,-,TRBV7-6,TRBJ2-2,CACGTTGELFF,TGTGCCTGCGGAACGACCGGGGAGCTGTTTTTT
few,-,TRBV28,TRBJ1-2,CASRVSLGGYGYGYTF,TGTGCCAGCAGAGTTTCCCTTGGGGGATACGGCTATGGCTACACCTTC
-,-,TRBV24-1,TRBJ2-1,CATSDQGYGEQFF,TGTGCCACCAGTGATCAGGGGTATGGTGAGCAGTTCTTC
-,-,TRBV5-1,TRBJ2-3,CASSLAGGLSPDTQYF,TGCGCCAGCAGCTTGGCCGGGGGACTTTCTCCAGATACGCAGTATTTT
-,TRBD1,TRBV4-1,TRBJ1-4,CASSQGQGEFATNEKLFF,TGCGCCAGCAGCCAAGGTCAGGGGGAATTCGCAACTAATGAAAAACTGTTTTTT
-,TRBD1,TRBV7-9,TRBJ2-7,CASQAGGTYEQYF,TGTGCCAGCCAAGCAGGGGGTACGTACGAGCAGTACTTC
-,-,TRBV7-3,TRBJ1-4,CASSLTGRGTKNEKLFF,TGTGCCAGCAGCTTAACCGGACGGGGGACGAAAAATGAAAAACTGTTTTTT
-,TRBD2,TRBV9,TRBJ2-1,CASSATSGASYNEQFF,TGTGCCAGCAGCGCCACTAGCGGTGCCTCCTACAATGAGCAGTTCTTC
-,TRBD2,TRBV7-3,TRBJ2-3,CASSPVAGVSTDTQYF,TGTGCCAGCAGCCCCGTAGCGGGGGTGAGCACAGATACGCAGTATTTT